A single sample gave rise to the 13 T cell receptor beta chains below, sequenced in a study of shared clonotypes between healthy human individuals (dated by TCRdb to 2018 to 2021). Library preparation employed the immunoSEQ multiplex PCR assay. The clones in this table, taken by TCRdb from immuneACCESS, are in-frame only. Not every clone is retained; where verified, under half of the shortfall comes from an unresolved V gene, and the cause of the rest is unknown. This sample has 550,000 to 700,000 clones in its table, and about 80% of those were observed once. Jointly, the top ten make up around 2% of the sample. The sample was memory CD4+ T cells sorted from blood. The sample's cell subset or site label is to be understood as: CD45RA-negative fraction. The receptors shown here come from a woman aged 25 to 45 in good health.

The V and J genes are TRBV27 and TRBJ2-1, with a possible D match to TRBD2 (5 bases). The germline CDR1 and CDR2 sequences are MNHEY and SMNVEV (reference sequence). This CDR3 contains 15 residues. V was pared by 5 bases and J by 1 base, with 12 bases between. In DNA, the CDR3 is TGTGCCAGCAGTCAGGACGGGGTATCCTACAATGAGCAGTTCTTC. It is translated as CASSQDGVSYNEQFF.

The J gene is TRBJ1-1, the V gene TRBV5-1, with D unresolved. The V gene lost 2 bases and the J gene lost 2 bases, with 7 bases spanning the gap. CDR3 size: 13 residues. Per the germline V gene, CDR1 is SGHRS and CDR2 is YFSETQ. The CDR3 sequence is CASSFQYNTEAFF. DNA of the CDR3: TGCGCCAGCAGCTTTCAGTATAACACTGAAGCTTTCTTT.

The chain recombines TRBV6-1 with TRBJ2-1; 9 nucleotides align to TRBD2. This CDR3 comprises 13 residues. The ends lost 7 bases at V and 9 bases at J; junction bases unmatched: 7. The V gene's germline CDR1 is MNHNS and CDR2 SASEGT. The CDR3 coding sequence is TGTGCCAGCACCCTCAGGACTAGCGTTGAGCAGTTCTTC. This encodes CASTLRTSVEQFF.

The chain has TRBV6-1 and TRBJ2-5; TRBD1 matches 8 bases. The J call may be faulty, since TRBJ2-7 better matches the DNA end. This CDR3 is 16 amino acids long. CDR1 MNHNS and CDR2 SASEGT come from the germline V gene. Here the CDR3 DNA reads TGTGCCAGCAGTGAAGCGGACAGGGCGATGCGTGGCGAGCAGTACTTC. This gives the protein CASSEADRAMRGEQYF.

The rearrangement uses TRBV7-3 and TRBJ2-2, with D tentatively TRBD1 (6 bases). V lost 1 base to trimming and J lost 8 bases, with 17 bases between them. This CDR3 contains 16 residues. Looked up from germline, CDR1 is SGHTA and CDR2 is FQGTGA. The CDR3 nucleotides read TGTGCCAGCAGCTTAAGAGGTCCAGGGGAGACTGGGGAGCTGTTTTTT. Its protein product is CASSLRGPGETGELFF.

V is TRBV13 and J is TRBJ2-7; 8 bases line up with TRBD1. Per germline, CDR1 PRHDT and CDR2 FYEKMQ (reference sequence). J gave up 5 bases and V 3 bases, and 12 bases lay outside the gene matches. The length of the CDR3 is 16 residues. CDR3 bases: TGTGCCAGCAGCTTGAACAGGGGGAGTAACTTCGACGAGCAGTACTTC. It is translated as CASSLNRGSNFDEQYF.

On this clone itself: In the same sample, other DNA sequences code for this CDR3. This rearrangement joins TRBV5-1 to TRBJ2-6; D not resolved. V gave up 2 bases and J gave up 2 bases, with 5 bases separating them. Per germline, CDR1 SGHRS and CDR2 YFSETQ. This CDR3 region has 14 residues. The CDR3 region is CASSFGPGANVLTF. CDR3 nucleotide sequence: TGCGCCAGCAGCTTTGGGCCTGGGGCCAACGTCCTGACTTTC.

CDR3 residues: CASSFMEGEKLFF. The CDR3 nucleotides read TGTGCCAGCAGTTTTATGGAGGGTGAAAAACTGTTTTTT. V and J are TRBV28 and TRBJ1-4; D unclear. V lost 3 bases and J lost 7, with 9 bases in between. The CDR3 is 13 amino acids. The germline V gene has CDR1 MDHEN and CDR2 SYDVKM.

This clone was observed a few times. Other DNA sequences in the sample encode the same CDR3. DNA of the CDR3: TGTGCCAGCAGTCCGGACGTCTCCGGGGCCAACGTCCTGACTTTC. Its translation: CASSPDVSGANVLTF. The gene calls are TRBV2 and TRBJ2-6; D ambiguous. Trimming removed 5 bases from V and 4 bases from J, with 12 bases in between. Germline V gene data show CDR1 as SNHLY and CDR2 as FYNNEI. CDR3 length: 15 amino acids.

This clone was observed once. The chain combines TRBV5-4 with TRBJ2-7, with 7 positions matching TRBD2. Germline V lookup: CDR1 SGHNT, CDR2 YYREEE (reference sequence). The CDR3 is 14 amino acids. With V trimmed by 4 bases and J by 1 base, 5 bases remained unmatched. The DNA of the CDR3 is TGTGCCAGCAGCAAATCGGGGGGTTCCTACGAGCAGTACTTC. Its translation is CASSKSGGSYEQYF.

There are a few counts of this clone. The V and J genes are TRBV9 and TRBJ2-1; D not resolved. Per germline, CDR1 SGDLS and CDR2 YYNGEE. V gave up 5 bases and J gave up 0 bases, with 12 bases separating them. The length of the CDR3 is 15 residues. The CDR3 bases are TGTGCCAGCAGAATGGTGGGTGACTCCTACAATGAGCAGTTCTTC. Translation: CASRMVGDSYNEQFF.

The V gene is TRBV5-1, the J gene TRBJ2-3, with 9 bases lining up with TRBD2. After removal of 4 bases from V and 2 bases from J, the junction contained 8 bases not matched to a gene. Germline-derived CDR1 and CDR2 are SGHRS and YFSETQ. The CDR3 length is 16 residues. The CDR3 DNA sequence: TGCGCCAGCAGCGCCAAGACTAGCGGAAACACAGATACGCAGTATTTT. It encodes CASSAKTSGNTDTQYF.

Only one count was recorded for this clone. This rearrangement joins TRBV5-1 to TRBJ2-7; perhaps TRBD1 as D (6 bases). V was trimmed by 4 bases and J by 3 bases, leaving 17 bases between them. CDR1 and CDR2 (germline): SGHRS, YFSETQ. The CDR3 runs to 15 residues. CDR3 nucleotide sequence: TGCGCCAGCAGCCCACAGACAGGAACCTACTACGAGCAGTACTTC. Residues: CASSPQTGTYYEQYF.